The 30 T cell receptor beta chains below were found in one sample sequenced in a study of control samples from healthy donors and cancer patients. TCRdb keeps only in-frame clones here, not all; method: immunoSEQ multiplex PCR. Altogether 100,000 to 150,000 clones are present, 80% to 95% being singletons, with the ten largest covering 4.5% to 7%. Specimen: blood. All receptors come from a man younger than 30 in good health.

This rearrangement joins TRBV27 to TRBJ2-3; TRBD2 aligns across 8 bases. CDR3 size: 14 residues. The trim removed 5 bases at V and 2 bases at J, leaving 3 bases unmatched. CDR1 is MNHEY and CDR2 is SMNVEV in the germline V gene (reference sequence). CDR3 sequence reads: CASSLAGLTDTQYF. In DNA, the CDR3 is TGTGCCAGCAGTCTAGCGGGCCTCACAGATACGCAGTATTTT.

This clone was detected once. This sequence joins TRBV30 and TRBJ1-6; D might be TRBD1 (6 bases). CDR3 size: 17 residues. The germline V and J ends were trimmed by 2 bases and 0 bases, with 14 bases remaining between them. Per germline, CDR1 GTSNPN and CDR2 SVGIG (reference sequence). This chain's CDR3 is CAWSIFRGSSYNSPLHF. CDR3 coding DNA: TGTGCCTGGAGTATCTTTAGGGGGAGCTCCTATAATTCACCCCTCCACTTT. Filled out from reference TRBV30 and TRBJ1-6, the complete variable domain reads SQTIHQWPATLVQPVGSPLSLECTVEGTSNPNLYWYRQAAGRGLQLLFYSVGIGQISSEVPQNLSASRPQDRQFILSSKKLLLSDSGFYLCAWSIFRGSSYNSPLHFGNGTRLTVT.

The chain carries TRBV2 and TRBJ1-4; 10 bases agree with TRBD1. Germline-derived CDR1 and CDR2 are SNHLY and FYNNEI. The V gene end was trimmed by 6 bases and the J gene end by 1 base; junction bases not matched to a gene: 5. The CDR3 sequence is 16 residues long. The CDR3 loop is CASSRQGARTNEKLFF. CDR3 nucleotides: TGTGCCAGCAGCCGACAGGGGGCGCGAACTAATGAAAAACTGTTTTTT. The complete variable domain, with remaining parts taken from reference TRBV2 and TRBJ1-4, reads EPEVTQTPSHQVTQMGQEVILRCVPISNHLYFYWYRQILGQKVEFLVSFYNNEISEKSEIFDDQFSVERPDGSNFTLKIRSTKLEDSAMYFCASSRQGARTNEKLFFGSGTQLSVL.

CDR3: CASSDPGQGLYGYTF. The CDR3 DNA sequence: TGTGCCAGCAGTGATCCGGGACAGGGACTCTATGGCTACACCTTC. V and J are TRBV6-1 and TRBJ1-2; 9 positions match TRBD1. This CDR3 comprises 15 residues. Germline CDR1 MNHNS, CDR2 SASEGT. The V and J ends lost 3 bases and 4 bases, in that order; junction bases with no gene match: 6.

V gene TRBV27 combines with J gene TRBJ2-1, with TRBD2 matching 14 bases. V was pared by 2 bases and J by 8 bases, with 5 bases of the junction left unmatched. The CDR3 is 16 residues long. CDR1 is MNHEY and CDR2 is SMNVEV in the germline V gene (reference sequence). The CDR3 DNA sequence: TGTGCCAGCAGTTTAAGACTAGCGGGGGGGCCTGATGAGCAGTTCTTC. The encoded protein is CASSLRLAGGPDEQFF.

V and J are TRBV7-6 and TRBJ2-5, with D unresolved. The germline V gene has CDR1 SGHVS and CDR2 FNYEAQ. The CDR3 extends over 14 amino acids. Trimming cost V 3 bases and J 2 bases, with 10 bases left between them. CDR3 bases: TGTGCCAGCAGCTTGCCCGGTTTACAAGAGACCCAGTACTTC. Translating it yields CASSLPGLQETQYF.

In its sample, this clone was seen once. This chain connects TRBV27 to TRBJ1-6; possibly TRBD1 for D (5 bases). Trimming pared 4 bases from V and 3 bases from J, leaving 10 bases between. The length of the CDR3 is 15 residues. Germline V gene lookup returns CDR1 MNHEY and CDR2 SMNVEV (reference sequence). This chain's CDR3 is CASSSRGDYNSPLHF. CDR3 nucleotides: TGTGCCAGCAGTTCTAGGGGCGACTATAATTCACCCCTCCACTTT.

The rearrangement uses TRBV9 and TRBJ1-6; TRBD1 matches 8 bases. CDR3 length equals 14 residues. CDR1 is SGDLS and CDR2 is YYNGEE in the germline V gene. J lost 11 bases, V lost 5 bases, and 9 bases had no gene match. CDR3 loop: CASSYGRGQAPLHF. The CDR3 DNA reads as TGTGCCAGCAGTTACGGACGGGGACAGGCACCCCTCCACTTT.

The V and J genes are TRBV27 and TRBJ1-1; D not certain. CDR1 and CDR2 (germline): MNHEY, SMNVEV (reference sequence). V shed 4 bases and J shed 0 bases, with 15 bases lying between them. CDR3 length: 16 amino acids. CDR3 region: CASSSLAGPVNTEAFF. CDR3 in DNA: TGTGCCAGCAGTTCATTAGCCGGACCGGTGAACACTGAAGCTTTCTTT.

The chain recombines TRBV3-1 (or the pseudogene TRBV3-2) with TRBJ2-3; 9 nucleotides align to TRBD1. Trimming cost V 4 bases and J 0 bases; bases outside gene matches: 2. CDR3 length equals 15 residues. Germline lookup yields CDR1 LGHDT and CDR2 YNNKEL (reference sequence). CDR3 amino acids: CASSLDRGSTDTQYF. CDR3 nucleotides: TGTGCCAGCAGCCTAGACAGGGGGAGCACAGATACGCAGTATTTT.

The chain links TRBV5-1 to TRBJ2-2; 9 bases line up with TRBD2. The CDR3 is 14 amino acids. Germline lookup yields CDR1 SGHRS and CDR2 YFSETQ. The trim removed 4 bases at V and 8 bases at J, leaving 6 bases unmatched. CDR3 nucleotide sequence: TGCGCCAGCAGCGTGGGACTAGCAGGAGGGGAGCTGTTTTTT. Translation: CASSVGLAGGELFF.

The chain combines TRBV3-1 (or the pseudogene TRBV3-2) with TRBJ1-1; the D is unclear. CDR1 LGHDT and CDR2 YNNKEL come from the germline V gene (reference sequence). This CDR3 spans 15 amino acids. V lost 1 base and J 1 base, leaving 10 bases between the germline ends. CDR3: CASSQGFGGNTEAFF. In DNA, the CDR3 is TGTGCCAGCAGCCAAGGATTTGGTGGGAACACTGAAGCTTTCTTT.

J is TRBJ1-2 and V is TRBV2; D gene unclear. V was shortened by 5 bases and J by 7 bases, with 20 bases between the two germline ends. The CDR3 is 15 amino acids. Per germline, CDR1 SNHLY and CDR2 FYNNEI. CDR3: CASSNPKFYQGGYTF. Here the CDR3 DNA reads TGTGCCAGCAGTAACCCCAAATTCTACCAAGGTGGCTACACCTTC.

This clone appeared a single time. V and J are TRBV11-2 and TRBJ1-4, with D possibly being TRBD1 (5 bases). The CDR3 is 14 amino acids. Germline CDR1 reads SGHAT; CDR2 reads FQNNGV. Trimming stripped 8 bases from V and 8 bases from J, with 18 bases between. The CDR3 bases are TGTGCCAGCCACGAAGCAGGGCGGGCGGAAAAACTGTTTTTT. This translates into CASHEAGRAEKLFF.

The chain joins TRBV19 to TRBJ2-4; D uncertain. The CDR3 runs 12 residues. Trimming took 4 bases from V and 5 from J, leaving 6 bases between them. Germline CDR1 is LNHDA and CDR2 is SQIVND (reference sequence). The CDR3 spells CASSTRENIQYF. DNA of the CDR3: TGTGCCAGTAGTACTCGGGAAAACATTCAGTACTTC.

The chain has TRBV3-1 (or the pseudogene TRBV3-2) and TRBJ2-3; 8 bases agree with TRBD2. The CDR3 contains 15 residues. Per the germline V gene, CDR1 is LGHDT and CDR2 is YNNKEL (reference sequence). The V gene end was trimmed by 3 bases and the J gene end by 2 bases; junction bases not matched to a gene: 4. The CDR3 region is CASSHGGGPTDTQYF. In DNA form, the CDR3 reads TGTGCCAGCAGCCACGGCGGGGGGCCCACAGATACGCAGTATTTT.

The CDR3 loop is CASSPTLSDSGNTIYF. In DNA, the CDR3 is TGTGCCAGCAGCCCTACCCTATCTGACTCTGGAAACACCATATATTTT. V gene TRBV9 combines with J gene TRBJ1-3; no firm D call. V was trimmed by 4 bases and J by 0 bases, leaving 14 bases between them. The length of the CDR3 is 16 residues. Germline loops: CDR1 SGDLS, CDR2 YYNGEE.

This CDR3 reads CASSVVQTYEQYF. CDR3 nucleotides: TGTGCCAGCAGTGTTGTCCAAACTTACGAGCAGTACTTC. J is TRBJ2-7 and V is TRBV2, with D unresolved. V dropped 4 bases and J dropped 4 bases, with 11 bases sitting between them. Germline V gives CDR1 SNHLY, CDR2 FYNNEI. This CDR3 is built from 13 residues. The complete variable domain, with remaining parts taken from reference TRBV2 and TRBJ2-7, reads EPEVTQTPSHQVTQMGQEVILRCVPISNHLYFYWYRQILGQKVEFLVSFYNNEISEKSEIFDDQFSVERPDGSNFTLKIRSTKLEDSAMYFCASSVVQTYEQYFGPGTRLTVT.

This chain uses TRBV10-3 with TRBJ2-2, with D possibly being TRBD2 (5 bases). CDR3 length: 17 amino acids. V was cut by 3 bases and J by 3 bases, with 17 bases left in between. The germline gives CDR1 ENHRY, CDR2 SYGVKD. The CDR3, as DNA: TGTGCCATCAGTGAAGAGGGATTAGGTATGGACACCGGGGAGCTGTTTTTT. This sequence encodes CAISEEGLGMDTGELFF.

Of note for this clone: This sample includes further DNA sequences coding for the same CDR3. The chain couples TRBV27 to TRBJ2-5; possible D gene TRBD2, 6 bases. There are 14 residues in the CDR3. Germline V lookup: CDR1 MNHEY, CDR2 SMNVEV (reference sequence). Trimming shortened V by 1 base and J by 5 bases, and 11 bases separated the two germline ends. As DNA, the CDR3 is TGTGCCAGCAGTTTATTTACTAGCTTGGAGACCCAGTACTTC. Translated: CASSLFTSLETQYF.

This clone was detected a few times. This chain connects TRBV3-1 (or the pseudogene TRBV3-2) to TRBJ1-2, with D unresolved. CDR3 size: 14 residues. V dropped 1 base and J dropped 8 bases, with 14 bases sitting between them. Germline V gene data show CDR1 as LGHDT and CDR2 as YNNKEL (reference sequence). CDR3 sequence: CASSQGGERRGYTF. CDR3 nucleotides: TGTGCCAGCAGCCAAGGCGGGGAAAGAAGGGGCTACACCTTC.

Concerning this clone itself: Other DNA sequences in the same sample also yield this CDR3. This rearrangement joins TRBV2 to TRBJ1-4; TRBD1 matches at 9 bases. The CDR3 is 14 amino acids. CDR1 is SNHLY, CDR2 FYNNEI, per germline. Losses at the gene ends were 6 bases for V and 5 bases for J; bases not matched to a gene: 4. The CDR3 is CASRTGTGNEKLFF. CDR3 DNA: TGTGCCAGCAGAACCGGGACAGGGAATGAAAAACTGTTTTTT.

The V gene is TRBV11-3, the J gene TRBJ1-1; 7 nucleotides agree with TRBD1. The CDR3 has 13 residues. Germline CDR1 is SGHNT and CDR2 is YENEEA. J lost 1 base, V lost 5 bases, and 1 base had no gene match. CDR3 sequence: CASSRTGNTEAFF. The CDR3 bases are TGTGCCAGCAGCCGGACAGGGAACACTGAAGCTTTCTTT.

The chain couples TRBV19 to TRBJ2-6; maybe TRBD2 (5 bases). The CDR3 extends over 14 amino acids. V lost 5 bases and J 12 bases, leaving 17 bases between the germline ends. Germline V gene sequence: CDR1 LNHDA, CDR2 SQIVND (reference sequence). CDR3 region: CASSLSYVRAVLTF. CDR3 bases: TGTGCCAGTAGTCTAAGTTATGTGCGGGCCGTCCTGACTTTC. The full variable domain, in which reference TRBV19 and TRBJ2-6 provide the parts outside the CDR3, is DGGITQSPKYLFRKEGQNVTLSCEQNLNHDAMYWYRQDPGQGLRLIYYSQIVNDFQKGDIAEGYSVSREKKESFPLTVTSAQKNPTAFYLCASSLSYVRAVLTFGAGSRLTVL.

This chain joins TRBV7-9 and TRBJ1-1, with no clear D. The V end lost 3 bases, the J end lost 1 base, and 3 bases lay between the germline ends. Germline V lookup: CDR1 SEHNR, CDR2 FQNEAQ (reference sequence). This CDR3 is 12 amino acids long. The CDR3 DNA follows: TGTGCCAGCAGCTTTACGAACACTGAAGCTTTCTTT. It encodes CASSFTNTEAFF.

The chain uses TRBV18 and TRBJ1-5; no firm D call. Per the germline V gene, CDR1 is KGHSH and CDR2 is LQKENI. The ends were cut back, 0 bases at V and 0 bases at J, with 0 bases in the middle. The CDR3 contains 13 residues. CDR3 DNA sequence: TGTGCCAGCTCACCACCTAGCAATCAGCCCCAGCATTTT. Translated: CASSPPSNQPQHF.

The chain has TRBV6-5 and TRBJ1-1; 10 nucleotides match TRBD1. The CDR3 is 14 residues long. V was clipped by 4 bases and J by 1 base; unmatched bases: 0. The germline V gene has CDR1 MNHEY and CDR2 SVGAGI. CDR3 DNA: TGTGCCAGCAGTTGGGACAGGGGGAACACTGAAGCTTTCTTT. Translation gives CASSWDRGNTEAFF.

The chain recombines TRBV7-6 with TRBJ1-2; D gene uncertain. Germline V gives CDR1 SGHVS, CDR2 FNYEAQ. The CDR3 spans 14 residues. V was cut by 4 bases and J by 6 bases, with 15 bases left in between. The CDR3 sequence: CASSSLDPADGYTF. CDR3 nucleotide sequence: TGTGCCAGCAGCTCTCTCGACCCTGCAGATGGCTACACCTTC.

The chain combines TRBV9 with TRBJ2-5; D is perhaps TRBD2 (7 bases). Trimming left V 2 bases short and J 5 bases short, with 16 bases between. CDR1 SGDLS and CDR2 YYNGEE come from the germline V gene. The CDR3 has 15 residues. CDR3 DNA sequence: TGTGCCAGCAGCGTCAGACCCGGGGGGCGGGAGACCCAGTACTTC. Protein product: CASSVRPGGRETQYF. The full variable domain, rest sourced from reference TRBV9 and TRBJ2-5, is DSGVTQTPKHLITATGQRVTLRCSPRSGDLSVYWYQQSLDQGLQFLIQYYNGEERAKGNILERFSAQQFPDLHSELNLSSLELGDSALYFCASSVRPGGRETQYFGPGTRLLVL.

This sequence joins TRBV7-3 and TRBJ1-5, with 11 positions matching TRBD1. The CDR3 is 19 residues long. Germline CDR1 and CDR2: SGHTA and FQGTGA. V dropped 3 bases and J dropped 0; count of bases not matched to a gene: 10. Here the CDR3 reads CASSFGTGGSTYSNQPQHF. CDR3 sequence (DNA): TGTGCCAGCAGCTTTGGGACAGGGGGTTCTACTTATAGCAATCAGCCCCAGCATTTT.